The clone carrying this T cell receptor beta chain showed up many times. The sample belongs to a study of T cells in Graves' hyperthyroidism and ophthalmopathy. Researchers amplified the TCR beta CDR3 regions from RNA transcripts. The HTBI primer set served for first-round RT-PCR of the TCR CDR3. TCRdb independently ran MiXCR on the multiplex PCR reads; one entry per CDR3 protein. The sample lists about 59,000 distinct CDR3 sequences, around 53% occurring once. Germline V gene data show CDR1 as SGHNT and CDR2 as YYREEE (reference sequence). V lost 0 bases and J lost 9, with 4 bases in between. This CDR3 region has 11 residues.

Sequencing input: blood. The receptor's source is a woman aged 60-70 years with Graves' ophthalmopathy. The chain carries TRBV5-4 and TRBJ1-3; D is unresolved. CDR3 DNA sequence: TGTGCCAGCAGCTTGGGTACCACCATATATTTT. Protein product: CASSLGTTIYF.